This entry describes one T cell receptor beta chain. The data derive from a study of blood T cell repertoires in COVID-19. Between the trimmed V and J ends, which lost 5 bases and 7 bases, there was a span of 15 bases. In germline, CDR1 is LNHNV, CDR2 YYDKDF (reference sequence). This CDR3 spans 15 amino acids. Clones were read by immunoSEQ multiplex PCR, and TCRdb kept only the in-frame ones, dropping some. The sample holds more than 250,000 clones, around 85% seen once. The rearrangement links TRBV15 to TRBJ1-6; D might be TRBD1 (6 bases). Source material: PBMCs or T cells enriched from blood (not recorded which). This TCR was recovered from a woman between 35 and 50 years old who had recovered from COVID-19. The CDR3 loop is CATSYKGQANSPLHF. In DNA form, the CDR3 reads TGTGCCACCAGCTATAAGGGACAAGCAAATTCACCCCTCCACTTT.